The present entry profiles one TCR beta chain with its context. What it binds is not known. Time point: late sampling 161 to 241 days after vaccination in a few convalescent patients. The data belong to a study of vaccination and CD4 T cells after COVID-19. About the research overall: Sampling after COVID took place at a median of about 91 days (range 35 to 161) following diagnosis. A median of around 70 days (range 14 to 241) separated dose two from the taking of post-vaccine samples.

Losses at the gene ends were 4 bases for V and 6 bases for J; bases not matched to a gene: 5. Germline CDR1 reads SGHRS; CDR2 reads YFSETQ. This CDR3 contains 13 residues. From the PCR reads, TCRdb called clonotypes with MiXCR, one entry per CDR3 protein. The sample includes 30,000 to 40,000 distinct CDR3 sequences, 36% seen only once; the top ten take roughly 5%. The study, taken as a whole, reports: Among reactive clones from convalescent patients, a median roughly 86% appeared only post-vaccination. When vaccine-specific clones from convalescent patients were examined, 304 of 307 were spike mono-reactive.

The chain recombines TRBV5-1 with TRBJ1-2; TRBD1 agrees at 8 bases. The sample in question was CD4+ T cells from blood, obtained about 7 months after SARS-CoV-2 vaccination. The receptor was isolated from a human donor who had recovered from COVID-19. DNA of the CDR3: TGCGCCAGCAGCCGACAGGGGTGGAATGGCTACACCTTC. It specifies CASSRQGWNGYTF.